This T cell receptor beta chain was identified in a study of blood T cell repertoires in COVID-19. About the study: The samples span acute and convalescent COVID-19 from the United States, Italy and Spain. In each case, the material was cDNA or gDNA derived from T cells, B-cell-depleted T cells, or PBMCs.

The CDR3 is 15 residues long. Trimming took off 0 bases at V and 6 bases at J, with 15 bases between the two ends. In germline, CDR1 is SGHRS, CDR2 YFSETQ. Per the original data handling: Amplification from reference gene primers served as the basis for estimated nucleated cell counts. Sequencing used immunoSEQ multiplex PCR; TCRdb keeps in-frame clones, though not all of them. V, J and clone size are those of that table, while D and trimming were read from the DNA. Seen here are 190,000 or so clones, 86% observed once, and the top ten hold 0.75% to 0.9%. The specimen sequenced was peripheral blood. The gene calls are TRBV5-1 and TRBJ1-2, with D hard to call. The receptor was isolated from a woman between 65 and 79 years old with acute or convalescent COVID-19. The CDR3: CASSLAGQVIDGYTF. CDR3 sequence (DNA): TGCGCCAGCAGCTTGGCCGGTCAGGTGATCGATGGCTACACCTTC.